The 8 T cell receptor beta chains below all came from one sample that was sequenced in a study of T cells in Graves' hyperthyroidism and ophthalmopathy. Amplified regions were TCR beta CDR3 sequences from RNA transcripts. The TCR CDR3 was amplified in a first-round RT-PCR using the HTBI primer set. Using its own MiXCR run on the multiplex PCR reads, TCRdb lists one record per CDR3 protein. This sample carries about 540,000 distinct CDR3 sequences, 46% of them seen once, and the ten largest clones take 6.5% to 9%. The sample comprised peripheral blood or thyroid tissue (not recorded which). The receptor source for this set is a woman younger than 35 with Graves' hyperthyroidism.

The rearrangement uses TRBV5-1 and TRBJ1-2, with no clear D. Germline CDR1 and CDR2: SGHRS and YFSETQ. Trimming shortened V by 4 bases and J by 1 base, and 8 bases separated the two germline ends. The CDR3 is 13 residues long. DNA for the CDR3: TGCGCCAGCAGCCATGGGGATAACTATGGCTACACCTTC. This sequence encodes CASSHGDNYGYTF.

The chain uses TRBV20-1 and TRBJ2-5; 12 positions match TRBD2. The CDR3 is 15 residues long. Per germline, CDR1 DFQATT and CDR2 SNEGSKA (reference sequence). Trimming cost V 6 bases and J 5 bases; bases outside gene matches: 10. CDR3 residues: CSANLAGGPSETQYF. Written as DNA, the CDR3 is TGCAGTGCGAACCTAGCGGGAGGGCCTAGTGAGACCCAGTACTTC.

J is TRBJ1-2 and V is TRBV9; D possibly corresponds to TRBD1 (6 bases). The CDR3 extends over 13 amino acids. V lost 4 bases and J 8 bases, leaving 15 bases between the germline ends. CDR1 is SGDLS and CDR2 is YYNGEE in the germline V gene. The CDR3 reads CASSQLGHRGYTF. CDR3 nucleotide sequence: TGTGCCAGCAGCCAACTGGGACACCGAGGCTACACCTTC.

Note on this clonotype: Just one base apart from a much larger clone, this may be a read error. The J gene is TRBJ2-7, the V gene TRBV11-3; 11 bases fit TRBD2. J gave up 4 bases and V 3 bases, and 2 bases lay outside the gene matches. The CDR3 contains 14 residues. CDR1 is SGHNT and CDR2 is YENEEA in the germline V gene. The CDR3 bases are TGTGCCAGCAGCTTGACTAGCGGGATGTACGAGCAGTACTTC. It yields the protein CASSLTSGMYEQYF.

This chain uses TRBV29-1 with TRBJ2-5, with 8 positions matching TRBD1. The CDR3 covers 13 residues. In germline, CDR1 is SQVTM, CDR2 ANQGSEA. CDR3 region: CTPSDRDQETQYF. CDR3 coding DNA: TGCACCCCCTCGGACAGGGATCAAGAGACCCAGTACTTC.

This sequence joins TRBV7-2 and TRBJ2-7; 8 bases agree with TRBD2. Germline loops: CDR1 SGHTA, CDR2 FQGNSA. The CDR3 length is 15 residues. Unmatched junction bases numbered 6, after V lost 1 base and J lost 4 bases. The DNA for the CDR3 is TGTGCCAGCAGCTTAGTAGCGGGAAAGAAGTACGAGCAGTACTTC. Encoded protein: CASSLVAGKKYEQYF.

This clonotype appeared a few times. This chain connects TRBV20-1 to TRBJ1-1; TRBD1 agrees at 8 bases. Per the germline V gene, CDR1 is DFQATT and CDR2 is SNEGSKA (reference sequence). Losses at the gene ends were 1 base for V and 5 bases for J; bases not matched to a gene: 12. The length of the CDR3 is 16 residues. The CDR3 region has the DNA TGCAGTGCTAGAGTTTACGAACAGGGGGGTGGGACTGAAGCTTTCTTT. Translated, it gives CSARVYEQGGGTEAFF.

This chain uses TRBV29-1 with TRBJ1-1; D is possibly TRBD1 (5 bases). Germline V gives CDR1 SQVTM, CDR2 ANQGSEA. This CDR3 is built from 16 residues. V was clipped by 6 bases and J by 3 bases, with 23 bases between them. The CDR3 DNA reads as TGCAGCGTGGGGGGGGGTACGGCTGTTGCGTACACTGAAGCTTTCTTT. Translated: CSVGGGTAVAYTEAFF.